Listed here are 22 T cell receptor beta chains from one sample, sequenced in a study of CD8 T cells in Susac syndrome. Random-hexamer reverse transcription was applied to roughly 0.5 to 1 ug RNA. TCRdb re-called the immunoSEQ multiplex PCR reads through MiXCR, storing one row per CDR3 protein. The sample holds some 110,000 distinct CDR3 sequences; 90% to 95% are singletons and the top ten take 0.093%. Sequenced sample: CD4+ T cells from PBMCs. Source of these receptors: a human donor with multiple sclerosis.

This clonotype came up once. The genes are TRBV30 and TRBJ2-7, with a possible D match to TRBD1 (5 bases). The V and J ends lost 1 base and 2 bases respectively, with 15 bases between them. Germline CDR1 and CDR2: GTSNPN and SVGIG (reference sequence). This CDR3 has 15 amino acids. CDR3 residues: CAWSAGQETTYEQYF. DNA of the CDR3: TGTGCCTGGAGTGCAGGGCAGGAGACAACCTACGAGCAGTACTTC.

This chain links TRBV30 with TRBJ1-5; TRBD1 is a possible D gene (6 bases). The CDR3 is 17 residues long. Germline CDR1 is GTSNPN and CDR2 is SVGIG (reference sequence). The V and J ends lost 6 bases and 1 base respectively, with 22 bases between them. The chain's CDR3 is CACLRTDGMWSNQPQHF. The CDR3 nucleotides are TGTGCCTGTTTGAGGACAGACGGAATGTGGAGCAATCAGCCCCAGCATTTT.

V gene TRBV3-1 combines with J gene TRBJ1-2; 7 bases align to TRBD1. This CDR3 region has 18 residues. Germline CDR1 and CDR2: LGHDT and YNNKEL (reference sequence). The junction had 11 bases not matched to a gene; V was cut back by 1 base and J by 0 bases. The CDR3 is CASSQGRTGALTNYGYTF. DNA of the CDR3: TGTGCCAGCAGCCAAGGAAGGACAGGTGCACTGACTAACTATGGCTACACCTTC.

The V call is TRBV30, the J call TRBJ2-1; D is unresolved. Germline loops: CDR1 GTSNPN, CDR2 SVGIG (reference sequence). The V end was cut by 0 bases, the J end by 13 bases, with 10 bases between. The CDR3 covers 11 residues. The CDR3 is CAWSVGVAQFF. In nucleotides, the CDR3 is TGTGCCTGGAGTGTTGGGGTAGCCCAGTTCTTC.

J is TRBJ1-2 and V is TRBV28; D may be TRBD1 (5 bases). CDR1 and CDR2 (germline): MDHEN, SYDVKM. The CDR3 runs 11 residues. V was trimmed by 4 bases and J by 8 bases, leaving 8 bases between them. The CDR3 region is CASSYRTGYTF. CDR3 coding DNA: TGTGCCAGCAGTTACAGGACCGGCTACACCTTC.

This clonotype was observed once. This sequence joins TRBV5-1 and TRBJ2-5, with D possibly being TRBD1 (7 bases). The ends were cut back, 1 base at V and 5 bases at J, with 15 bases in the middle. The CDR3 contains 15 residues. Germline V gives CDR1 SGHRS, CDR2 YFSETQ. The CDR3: CASSLTTTGRETQYF. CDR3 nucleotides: TGCGCCAGCAGCTTGACCACGACAGGGAGGGAGACCCAGTACTTC. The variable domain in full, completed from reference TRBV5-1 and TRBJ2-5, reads KAGVTQTPRYLIKTRGQQVTLSCSPISGHRSVSWYQQTPGQGLQFLFEYFSETQRNKGNFPGRFSGRQFSNSRSEMNVSTLELGDSALYLCASSLTTTGRETQYFGPGTRLLVL.

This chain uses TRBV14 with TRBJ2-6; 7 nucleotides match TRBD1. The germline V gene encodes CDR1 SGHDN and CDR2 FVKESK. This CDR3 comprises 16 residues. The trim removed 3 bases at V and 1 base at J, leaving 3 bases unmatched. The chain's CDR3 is CASSQNRGSGANVLTF. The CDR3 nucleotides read TGTGCCAGCAGCCAGAACAGGGGATCTGGGGCCAACGTCCTGACTTTC.

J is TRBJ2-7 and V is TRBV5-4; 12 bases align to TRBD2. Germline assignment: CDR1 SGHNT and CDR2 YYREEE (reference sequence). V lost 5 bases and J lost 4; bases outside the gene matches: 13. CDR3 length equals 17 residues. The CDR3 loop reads CASSTRRLAGGAYEQYF. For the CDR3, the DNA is TGTGCCAGCAGTACCCGCAGGCTAGCGGGGGGGGCATACGAGCAGTACTTC.

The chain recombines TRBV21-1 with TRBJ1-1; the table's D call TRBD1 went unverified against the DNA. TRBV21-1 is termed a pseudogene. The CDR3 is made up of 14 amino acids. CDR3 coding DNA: TGTGCCAGCAGTTTGGACAGGGGCGCCACTGAAGCTTTCTTT. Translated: CASSLDRGATEAFF.

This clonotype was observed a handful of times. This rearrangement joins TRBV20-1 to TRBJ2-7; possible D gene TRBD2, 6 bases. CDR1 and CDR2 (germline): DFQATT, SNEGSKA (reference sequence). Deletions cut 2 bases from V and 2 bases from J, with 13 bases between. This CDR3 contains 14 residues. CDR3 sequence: CSARPGDPTYEQYF. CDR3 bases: TGCAGTGCTAGACCGGGGGACCCGACCTACGAGCAGTACTTC.

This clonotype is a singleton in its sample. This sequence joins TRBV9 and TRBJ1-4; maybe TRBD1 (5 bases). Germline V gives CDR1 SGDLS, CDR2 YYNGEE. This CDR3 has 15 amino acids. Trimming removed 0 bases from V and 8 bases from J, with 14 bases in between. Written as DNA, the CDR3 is TGTGCCAGCAGCGTAGGGGCGGGGGTAGGGGAAAAACTGTTTTTT. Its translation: CASSVGAGVGEKLFF. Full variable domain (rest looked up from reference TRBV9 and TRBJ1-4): DSGVTQTPKHLITATGQRVTLRCSPRSGDLSVYWYQQSLDQGLQFLIQYYNGEERAKGNILERFSAQQFPDLHSELNLSSLELGDSALYFCASSVGAGVGEKLFFGSGTQLSVL.

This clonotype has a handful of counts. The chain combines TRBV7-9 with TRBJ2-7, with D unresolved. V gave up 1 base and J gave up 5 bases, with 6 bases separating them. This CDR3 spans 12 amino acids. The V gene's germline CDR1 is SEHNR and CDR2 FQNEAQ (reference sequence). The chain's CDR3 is CASSLVGDEQYF. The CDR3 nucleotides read TGTGCCAGCAGCTTAGTGGGCGACGAGCAGTACTTC.

This CDR3 reads CATSDSTVQETQYF. DNA for the CDR3: TGTGCCACCAGTGATTCGACAGTACAAGAGACCCAGTACTTC. The chain couples TRBV24-1 to TRBJ2-5, with a tentative D call TRBD1 (5 bases). The germline V and J ends were trimmed by 2 bases and 2 bases, with 8 bases remaining between them. This CDR3 spans 14 amino acids. In germline, CDR1 is KGHDR, CDR2 SFDVKD.

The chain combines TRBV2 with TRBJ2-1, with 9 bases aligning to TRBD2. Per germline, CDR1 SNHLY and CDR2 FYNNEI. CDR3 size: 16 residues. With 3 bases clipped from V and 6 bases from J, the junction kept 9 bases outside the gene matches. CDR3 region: CASSDFALAGFNEQFF. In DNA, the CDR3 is TGTGCCAGCAGTGATTTTGCTCTAGCGGGGTTCAATGAGCAGTTCTTC.

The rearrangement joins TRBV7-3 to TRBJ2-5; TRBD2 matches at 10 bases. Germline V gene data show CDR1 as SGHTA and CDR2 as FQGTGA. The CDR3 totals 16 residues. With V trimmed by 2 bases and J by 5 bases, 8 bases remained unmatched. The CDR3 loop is CASSLGTSAVSETQYF. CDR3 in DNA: TGTGCCAGCAGCTTAGGGACTAGCGCCGTTTCGGAGACCCAGTACTTC.

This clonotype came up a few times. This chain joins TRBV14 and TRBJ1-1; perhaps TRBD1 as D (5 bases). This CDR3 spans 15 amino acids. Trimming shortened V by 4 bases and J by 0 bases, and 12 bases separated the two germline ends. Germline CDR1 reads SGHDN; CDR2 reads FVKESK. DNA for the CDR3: TGTGCCAGCAGCCCCCGGGGGGGGATGAACACTGAAGCTTTCTTT. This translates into CASSPRGGMNTEAFF.

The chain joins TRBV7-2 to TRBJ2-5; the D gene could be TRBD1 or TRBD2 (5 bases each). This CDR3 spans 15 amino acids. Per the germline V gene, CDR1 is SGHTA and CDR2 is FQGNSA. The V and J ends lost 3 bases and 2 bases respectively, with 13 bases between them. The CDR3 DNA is TGTGCCAGCAGCTTGTTCGGGGCAGAGCAAGAGACCCAGTACTTC. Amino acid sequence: CASSLFGAEQETQYF. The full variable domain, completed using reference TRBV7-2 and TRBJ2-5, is GAGVSQSPSNKVTEKGKDVELRCDPISGHTALYWYRQSLGQGLEFLIYFQGNSAPDKSGLPSDRFSAERTGGSVSTLTIQRTQQEDSAVYLCASSLFGAEQETQYFGPGTRLLVL.

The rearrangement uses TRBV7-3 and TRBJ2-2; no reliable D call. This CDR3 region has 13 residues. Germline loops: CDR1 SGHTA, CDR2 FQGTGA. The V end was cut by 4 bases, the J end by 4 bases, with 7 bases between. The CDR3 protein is CASSSPGTGELFF. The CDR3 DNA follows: TGTGCCAGCAGCTCCCCAGGCACCGGGGAGCTGTTTTTT.

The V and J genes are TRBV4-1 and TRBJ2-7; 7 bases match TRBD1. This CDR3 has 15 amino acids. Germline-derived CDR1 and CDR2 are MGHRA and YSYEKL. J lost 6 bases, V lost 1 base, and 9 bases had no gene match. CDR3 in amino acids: CASSQAVGTAVEQYF. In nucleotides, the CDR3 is TGCGCCAGCAGCCAAGCTGTTGGGACAGCAGTCGAGCAGTACTTC.

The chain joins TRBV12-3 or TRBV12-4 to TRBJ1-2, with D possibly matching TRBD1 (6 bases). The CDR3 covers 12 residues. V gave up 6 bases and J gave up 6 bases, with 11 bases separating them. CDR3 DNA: TGTGCCAGCAGCCGTAACAGGGATGGCTACACCTTC. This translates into CASSRNRDGYTF.

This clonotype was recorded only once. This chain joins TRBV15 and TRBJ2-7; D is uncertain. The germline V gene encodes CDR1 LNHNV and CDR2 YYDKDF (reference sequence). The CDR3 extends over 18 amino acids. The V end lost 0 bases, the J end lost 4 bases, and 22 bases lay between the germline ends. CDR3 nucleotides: TGTGCCACCAGCAGAGATAGTTTCGGGTCGGTAAAAGAATACGAGCAGTACTTC. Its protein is CATSRDSFGSVKEYEQYF.

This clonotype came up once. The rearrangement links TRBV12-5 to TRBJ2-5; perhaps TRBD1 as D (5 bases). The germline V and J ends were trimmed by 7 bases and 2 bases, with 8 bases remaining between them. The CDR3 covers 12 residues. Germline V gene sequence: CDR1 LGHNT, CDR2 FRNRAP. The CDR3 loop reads CASEGVQETQYF. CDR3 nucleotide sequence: TGTGCTAGTGAAGGGGTTCAAGAGACCCAGTACTTC.